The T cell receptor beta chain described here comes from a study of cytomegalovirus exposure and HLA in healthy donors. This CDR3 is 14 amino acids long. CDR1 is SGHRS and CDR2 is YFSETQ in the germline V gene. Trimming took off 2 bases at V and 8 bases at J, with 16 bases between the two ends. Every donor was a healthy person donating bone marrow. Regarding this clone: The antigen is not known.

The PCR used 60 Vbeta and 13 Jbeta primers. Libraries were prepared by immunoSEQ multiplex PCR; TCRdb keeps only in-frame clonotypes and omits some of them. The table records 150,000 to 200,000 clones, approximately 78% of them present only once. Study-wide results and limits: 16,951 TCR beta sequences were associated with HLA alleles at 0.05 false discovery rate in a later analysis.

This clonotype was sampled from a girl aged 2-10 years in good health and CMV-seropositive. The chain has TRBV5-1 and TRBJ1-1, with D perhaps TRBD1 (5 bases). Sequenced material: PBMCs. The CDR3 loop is CASSFYGHYEEAFF. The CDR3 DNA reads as TGCGCCAGCAGCTTTTATGGACACTACGAGGAAGCTTTCTTT.